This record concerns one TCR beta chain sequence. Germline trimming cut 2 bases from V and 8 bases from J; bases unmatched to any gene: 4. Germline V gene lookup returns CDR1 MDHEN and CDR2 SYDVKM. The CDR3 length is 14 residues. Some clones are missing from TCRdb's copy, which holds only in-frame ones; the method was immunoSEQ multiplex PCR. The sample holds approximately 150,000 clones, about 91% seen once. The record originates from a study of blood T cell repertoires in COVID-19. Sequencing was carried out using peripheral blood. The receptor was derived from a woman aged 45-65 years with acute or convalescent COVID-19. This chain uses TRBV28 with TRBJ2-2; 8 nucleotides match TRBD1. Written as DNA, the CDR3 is TGTGCCAGCAGTTTAGGCAGGGGGCTGGGGGAGCTGTTTTTT. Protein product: CASSLGRGLGELFF.